This T cell receptor (beta chain) is from a study of blood T cell repertoires in COVID-19. Overall study context: The study drew acute and convalescent COVID-19 samples from the United States, Italy and Spain. From T cells, B-cell-depleted T cells, or PBMCs came the material, which was cDNA or gDNA.

Measured with immunoSEQ multiplex PCR; TCRdb has only the in-frame clones, and not every one. Counted here are more than 80,000 clones, roughly four fifths occurring once; the ten biggest clones make up more than 2%. Per the germline V gene, CDR1 is MNHEY and CDR2 is SVGAGI. Deletions cut 8 bases from V and 0 bases from J, with 8 bases between. The CDR3 sequence is 13 residues long. This clone was counted a single time. The source material was peripheral blood. The receptor comes from a woman between 70 and 85 years old with acute or convalescent COVID-19. The chain uses TRBV6-5 and TRBJ1-3; D uncertain. The CDR3 spells CASGSTSGNTIYF. The CDR3 coding sequence is TGTGCCAGCGGCTCAACCTCTGGAAACACCATATATTTT.